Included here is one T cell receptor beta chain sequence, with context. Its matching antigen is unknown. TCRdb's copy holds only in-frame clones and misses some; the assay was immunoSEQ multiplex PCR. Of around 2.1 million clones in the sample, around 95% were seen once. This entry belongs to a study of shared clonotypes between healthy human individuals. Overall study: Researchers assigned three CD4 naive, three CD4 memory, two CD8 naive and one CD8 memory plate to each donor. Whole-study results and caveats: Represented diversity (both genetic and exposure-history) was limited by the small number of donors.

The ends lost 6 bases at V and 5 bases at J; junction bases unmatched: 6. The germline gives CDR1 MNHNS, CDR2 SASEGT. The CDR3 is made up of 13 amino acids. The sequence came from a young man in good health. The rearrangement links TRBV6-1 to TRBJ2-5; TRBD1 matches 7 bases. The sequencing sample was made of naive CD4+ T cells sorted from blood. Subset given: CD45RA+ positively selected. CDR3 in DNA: TGTGCCAGCAGGGTCACAGGGGTCGAGACCCAGTACTTC. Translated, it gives CASRVTGVETQYF.